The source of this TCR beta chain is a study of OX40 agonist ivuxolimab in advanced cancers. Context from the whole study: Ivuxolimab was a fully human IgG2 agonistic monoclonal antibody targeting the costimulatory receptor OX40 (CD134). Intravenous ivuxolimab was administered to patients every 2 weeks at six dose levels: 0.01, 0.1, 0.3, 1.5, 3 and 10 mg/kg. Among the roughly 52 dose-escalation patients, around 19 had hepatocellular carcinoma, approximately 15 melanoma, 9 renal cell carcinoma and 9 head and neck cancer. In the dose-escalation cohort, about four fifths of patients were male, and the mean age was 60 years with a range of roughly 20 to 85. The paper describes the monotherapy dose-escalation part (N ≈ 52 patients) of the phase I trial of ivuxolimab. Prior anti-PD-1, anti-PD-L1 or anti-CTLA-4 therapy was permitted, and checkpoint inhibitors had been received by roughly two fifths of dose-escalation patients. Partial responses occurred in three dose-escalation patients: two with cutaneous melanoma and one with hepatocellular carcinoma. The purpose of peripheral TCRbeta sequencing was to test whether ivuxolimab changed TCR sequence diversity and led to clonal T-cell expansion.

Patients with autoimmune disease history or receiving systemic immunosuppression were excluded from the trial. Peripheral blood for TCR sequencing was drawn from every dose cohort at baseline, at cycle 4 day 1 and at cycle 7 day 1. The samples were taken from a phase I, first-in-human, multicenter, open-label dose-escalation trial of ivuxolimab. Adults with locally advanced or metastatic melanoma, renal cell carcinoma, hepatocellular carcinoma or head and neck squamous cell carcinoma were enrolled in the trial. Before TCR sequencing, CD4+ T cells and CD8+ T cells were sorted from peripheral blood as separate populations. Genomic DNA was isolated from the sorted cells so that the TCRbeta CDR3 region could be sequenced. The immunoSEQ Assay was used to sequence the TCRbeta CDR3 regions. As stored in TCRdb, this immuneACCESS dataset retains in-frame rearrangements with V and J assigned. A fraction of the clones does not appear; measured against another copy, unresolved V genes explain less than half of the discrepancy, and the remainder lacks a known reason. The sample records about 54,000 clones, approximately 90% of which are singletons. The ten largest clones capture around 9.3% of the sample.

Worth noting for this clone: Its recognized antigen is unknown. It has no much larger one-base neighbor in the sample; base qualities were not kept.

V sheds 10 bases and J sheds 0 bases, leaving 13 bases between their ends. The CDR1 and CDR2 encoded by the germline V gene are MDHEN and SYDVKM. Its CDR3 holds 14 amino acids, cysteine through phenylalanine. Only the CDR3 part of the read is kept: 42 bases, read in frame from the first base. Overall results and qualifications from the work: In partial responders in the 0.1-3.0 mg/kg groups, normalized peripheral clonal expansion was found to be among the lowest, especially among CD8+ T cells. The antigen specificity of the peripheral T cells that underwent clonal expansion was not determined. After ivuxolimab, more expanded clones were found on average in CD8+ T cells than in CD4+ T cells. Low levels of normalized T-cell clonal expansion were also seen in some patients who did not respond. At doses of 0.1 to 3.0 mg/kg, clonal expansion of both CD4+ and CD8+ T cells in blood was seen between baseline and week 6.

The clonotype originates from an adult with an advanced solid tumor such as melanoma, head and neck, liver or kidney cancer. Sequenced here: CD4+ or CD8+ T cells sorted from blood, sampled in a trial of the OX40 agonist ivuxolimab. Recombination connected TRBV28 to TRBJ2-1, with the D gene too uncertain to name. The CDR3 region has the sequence CATTTTGSYNEQFF. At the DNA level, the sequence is TGTGCCACCACAACGACGGGCTCCTACAATGAGCAGTTCTTC.